This T cell receptor (beta chain) derives from a study of T cell responses to AZD1222 COVID-19 vaccine. Study observations and caveats: Once two AZD1222 doses were given, Spike-specific TCR breadth and depth went up.

CDR1 and CDR2 from the germline V gene are SGHVS and FQNEAQ. The germline V and J ends were trimmed by 2 bases and 0 bases, with 5 bases remaining between them. This CDR3 region has 14 residues. For this clone: Its antigen is currently unknown.

Sequenced by immunoSEQ multiplex PCR; TCRdb stores in-frame clones only, minus some. Here the sample spans approximately 150,000 clones, over 80% being singletons. The chain employs TRBV7-8 and TRBJ1-5; no definite D call. This receptor was obtained from an adult in good health. The sample consisted of peripheral blood, taken on day 0 of AZD1222 vaccination. As DNA, the CDR3 is TGTGCCAGCAGCTTACGGGCTAGCAATCAGCCCCAGCATTTT. It yields the protein CASSLRASNQPQHF.